This T cell receptor (beta chain) was retrieved from a study of blood T cell repertoires in COVID-19. Adults between roughly 18 and 95 years of age took part from 20 to 25 US areas. About this clone: Other DNA sequences within the sample encode an identical CDR3.

The CDR3 spans 15 residues. Germline CDR1 and CDR2: SGHRS and YFSETQ. With V trimmed by 0 bases and J by 0 bases, 3 bases remained unmatched. Sequencing was performed with immunoSEQ multiplex PCR; in TCRdb, only in-frame clones are kept and a portion is missing. Here the sample spans about 330,000 clones, about 89% being singletons. The chain employs TRBV5-1 and TRBJ2-7; 7 positions agree with TRBD2. Sequencing input: PBMCs or T cells enriched from blood (not recorded which). The TCR was taken from a woman in her twenties or thirties who had recovered from COVID-19. The CDR3 reads CASSLGLADSYEQYF. DNA of the CDR3: TGCGCCAGCAGCTTGGGGCTAGCGGACTCCTACGAGCAGTACTTC.